Presented here are 23 T cell receptor beta chains from one specimen sequenced in a study of T cell responses to AZD1222 COVID-19 vaccine. This table comes from immunoSEQ multiplex PCR, and its TCRdb copy is limited to in-frame clones, with some not included. The table has about 110,000 clones, about 90% seen once. Here the sequenced sample was peripheral blood, taken 28 days after the second AZD1222 dose. Source of these receptors: an adult who received the AZD1222 COVID-19 vaccine.

The chain employs TRBV7-3 and TRBJ2-2, with 8 bases aligning to TRBD1. This CDR3 is built from 17 residues. The germline CDR1 and CDR2 sequences are SGHTA and FQGTGA. V lost 1 base and J lost 6; bases outside the gene matches: 10. The CDR3 region has the DNA TGTGCCAGCAGCTTAAACGCTGCAGGGGGCTCCCCCGGGGAGCTGTTTTTT. Protein product: CASSLNAAGGSPGELFF.

The rearrangement uses TRBV3-1 (or the pseudogene TRBV3-2) and TRBJ2-7; possibly TRBD1 for D (5 bases). Germline CDR1 and CDR2: LGHDT and YNNKEL (reference sequence). The CDR3 covers 13 residues. V was clipped by 5 bases and J by 5 bases, with 13 bases between them. CDR3 loop: CASSNQGTNEQYF. The CDR3, as DNA: TGTGCCAGCAGCAACCAGGGCACCAACGAGCAGTACTTC.

V gene TRBV19 combines with J gene TRBJ2-3; 10 positions agree with TRBD2. This CDR3 is 15 amino acids long. V was pared by 6 bases and J by 2 bases, with 5 bases of the junction left unmatched. CDR1 LNHDA and CDR2 SQIVND come from the germline V gene (reference sequence). Here the CDR3 DNA reads TGTGCCAGTAGAAGACTAGCGGGTCCCACAGATACGCAGTATTTT. It specifies CASRRLAGPTDTQYF.

The chain links TRBV6-1 to TRBJ2-3; 9 bases agree with TRBD1. This CDR3 comprises 16 residues. Germline trimming cut 6 bases from V and 2 bases from J; bases unmatched to any gene: 9. From germline, CDR1 is MNHNS and CDR2 SASEGT. The CDR3 DNA sequence: TGTGCCAGCAGGGAAATGACAGGGGGAATCACAGATACGCAGTATTTT. Protein: CASREMTGGITDTQYF.

The V and J genes are TRBV5-1 and TRBJ1-2, with 7 bases matching TRBD1. The V segment lost 4 bases and the J segment 6 bases; nucleotides outside the gene matches: 3. The CDR3 extends over 12 amino acids. Germline V gives CDR1 SGHRS, CDR2 YFSETQ. The CDR3 bases are TGCGCCAGCAGCAGGCAGGGGGATGGCTACACCTTC. Translation: CASSRQGDGYTF.

In nucleotides, the CDR3 is TGTGCCATCAGTGAGTCGGCCGGGGGTGTTGTCACTGAAGCTTTCTTT. This codes for CAISESAGGVVTEAFF. V gene TRBV10-3 combines with J gene TRBJ1-1, with D possibly matching TRBD1 (5 bases). The CDR3 runs to 16 residues. Germline lookup yields CDR1 ENHRY and CDR2 SYGVKD. V was pared by 0 bases and J by 4 bases, with 15 bases between.

The rearrangement joins TRBV3-1 (or the pseudogene TRBV3-2) to TRBJ2-3, with a possible D match to TRBD2 (6 bases). The germline CDR1 and CDR2 sequences are LGHDT and YNNKEL (reference sequence). The CDR3 is 13 amino acids. V dropped 6 bases and J dropped 5 bases, with 12 bases sitting between them. CDR3 loop: CASRGWGEDTQYF. The CDR3 DNA reads as TGTGCCAGCAGGGGGTGGGGGGAAGATACGCAGTATTTT.

The chain has TRBV29-1 and TRBJ2-5; D is ambiguous. CDR3 length: 12 amino acids. Trimming took 2 bases from V and 4 from J, leaving 8 bases between them. From germline, CDR1 is SQVTM and CDR2 ANQGSEA. CDR3 amino acids: CSVEMMGETQYF. The CDR3 nucleotides are TGCAGCGTTGAAATGATGGGAGAGACCCAGTACTTC. Full variable domain (remainder filled in from reference TRBV29-1 and TRBJ2-5): SAVISQKPSRDICQRGTSLTIQCQVDSQVTMMFWYRQQPGQSLTLIATANQGSEATYESGFVIDKFPISRPNLTFSTLTVSNMSPEDSSIYLCSVEMMGETQYFGPGTRLLVL.

The chain carries TRBV6-4 and TRBJ2-1; 11 positions agree with TRBD2. V shed 3 bases and J 1 base; nucleotides not matched to a gene: 5. CDR3 size: 17 residues. The V gene's germline CDR1 is MRHNA and CDR2 SNTAGT. CDR3 protein: CASSERLAGGSYNEQFF. CDR3 DNA: TGTGCCAGCAGTGAACGCCTAGCGGGGGGTTCCTACAATGAGCAGTTCTTC.

V is TRBV7-2 and J is TRBJ2-5; the match to TRBD2 covers 12 bases. The CDR3 extends over 16 amino acids. Trimming at V came to 5 bases and at J to 1 base, leaving 5 bases not matched to a gene. Per the germline V gene, CDR1 is SGHTA and CDR2 is FQGNSA. The CDR3 DNA reads TGTGCCAGCAGCCTAGGACTAGCGGGGCTCCAAGAGACCCAGTACTTC. Translated, it gives CASSLGLAGLQETQYF.

J is TRBJ1-5 and V is TRBV7-2; D is unclear. The germline V gene encodes CDR1 SGHTA and CDR2 FQGNSA. Between the trimmed V and J ends, which lost 1 base and 6 bases, there was a span of 7 bases. CDR3 length: 13 amino acids. In DNA, the CDR3 is TGTGCCAGCAGCTTAGTTGGTGTTCAGCCCCAGCATTTT. It yields the protein CASSLVGVQPQHF.

This clone occurred once. The rearrangement joins TRBV27 to TRBJ1-1; 9 nucleotides match TRBD1. Germline values: CDR1 MNHEY, CDR2 SMNVEV (reference sequence). CDR3 size: 12 residues. With 6 bases clipped from V and 6 bases from J, the junction kept 2 bases outside the gene matches. The CDR3 reads CASSRTGAEAFF. In DNA, the CDR3 is TGTGCCAGCAGCAGGACAGGGGCTGAAGCTTTCTTT.

The J gene is TRBJ2-3, the V gene TRBV7-2; D uncertain. Germline assignment: CDR1 SGHTA and CDR2 FQGNSA. V was cut by 2 bases and J by 3 bases, with 6 bases left in between. The CDR3 covers 13 residues. The CDR3 DNA is TGTGCCAGCAGCTTATCAAAGACAGATACGCAGTATTTT. Residues: CASSLSKTDTQYF. The whole variable domain, filled in from reference TRBV7-2 and TRBJ2-3, reads GAGVSQSPSNKVTEKGKDVELRCDPISGHTALYWYRQSLGQGLEFLIYFQGNSAPDKSGLPSDRFSAERTGGSVSTLTIQRTQQEDSAVYLCASSLSKTDTQYFGPGTRLTVL.

The chain couples TRBV7-2 to TRBJ2-5; perhaps D is TRBD1 or TRBD2 (5 bases each). V was trimmed by 0 bases and J by 3 bases, leaving 8 bases between them. There are 14 residues in the CDR3. CDR1 and CDR2 from the germline V gene are SGHTA and FQGNSA. The CDR3 sequence is CASSLAGRKETQYF. The CDR3 bases are TGTGCCAGCAGCTTAGCGGGACGAAAAGAGACCCAGTACTTC.

The chain couples TRBV14 to TRBJ1-4, with D possibly matching TRBD1 (5 bases). V was clipped by 4 bases and J by 1 base, with 10 bases between them. This CDR3 is built from 15 residues. Germline V gene sequence: CDR1 SGHDN, CDR2 FVKESK. The chain's CDR3 is CASSPRQGTNEKLFF. The CDR3 DNA reads as TGTGCCAGCAGCCCACGCCAGGGAACTAATGAAAAACTGTTTTTT. Supplemented by reference TRBV14 and TRBJ1-4, the full variable domain reads EAGVTQFPSHSVIEKGQTVTLRCDPISGHDNLYWYRRVMGKEIKFLLHFVKESKQDESGMPNNRFLAERTGGTYSTLKVQPAELEDSGVYFCASSPRQGTNEKLFFGSGTQLSVL.

The chain carries TRBV3-1 (or the pseudogene TRBV3-2) and TRBJ1-5; D not certain. From germline, CDR1 is LGHDT and CDR2 YNNKEL (reference sequence). Between the trimmed V and J ends, which lost 4 bases and 9 bases, there was a span of 16 bases. The CDR3 runs to 14 residues. The CDR3 DNA reads as TGTGCCAGCAGCCTAACGGAGTCTTCCTCGCCCCAGCATTTT. This gives the protein CASSLTESSSPQHF.

The chain combines TRBV6-2 or TRBV6-3 with TRBJ2-3; the D is unclear. Trimming removed 2 bases from V and 0 bases from J, with 9 bases in between. The CDR3 runs to 15 residues. Germline V gene data show CDR1 as MNHEY and CDR2 as SVGEGT. The CDR3 is CASSYDTRSTDTQYF. The CDR3 DNA sequence: TGTGCCAGCAGTTACGACACCCGTAGCACAGATACGCAGTATTTT.

V and J are TRBV5-1 and TRBJ2-3; 11 bases are shared with TRBD2. Germline V gene sequence: CDR1 SGHRS, CDR2 YFSETQ. The CDR3 spans 18 residues. Trimming took 0 bases from V and 0 from J; bases not matched to a gene: 6. The CDR3 region is CASSLASSGGTSTDTQYF. The DNA of the CDR3 is TGCGCCAGCAGCTTGGCCTCTAGCGGGGGGACTAGCACAGATACGCAGTATTTT.

This sequence joins TRBV6-2 or TRBV6-3 and TRBJ1-3; D might be TRBD1 (5 bases). Trimming removed 0 bases from V and 0 bases from J, with 9 bases in between. Germline loops: CDR1 MNHEY, CDR2 SVGEGT. CDR3 length equals 16 residues. The CDR3 sequence: CASSYSGAGSGNTIYF. CDR3 nucleotide sequence: TGTGCCAGCAGTTACTCCGGGGCAGGCTCTGGAAACACCATATATTTT.

The chain recombines TRBV7-9 with TRBJ2-5, with D possibly matching TRBD1 (6 bases). This CDR3 is 14 amino acids long. Germline V gives CDR1 SEHNR, CDR2 FQNEAQ (reference sequence). The V end lost 5 bases, the J end lost 3 bases, and 13 bases lay between the germline ends. The CDR3 protein is CASSPPGQKETQYF. The DNA for the CDR3 is TGTGCCAGCAGCCCGCCAGGACAGAAAGAGACCCAGTACTTC.

V usage is TRBV6-5 and J usage is TRBJ1-4; TRBD1 matches at 9 bases. V gave up 4 bases and J gave up 7 bases; unmatched junction bases: 7. This CDR3 is built from 15 residues. From germline, CDR1 is MNHEY and CDR2 SVGAGI. CDR3 protein: CASSSRDRDSEKLFF. In DNA, the CDR3 is TGTGCCAGCAGTTCCCGGGACAGGGACAGTGAAAAACTGTTTTTT.

The chain has TRBV28 and TRBJ2-7; no firm D call. V lost 3 bases and J lost 0, with 9 bases in between. CDR3 length: 14 amino acids. CDR1 is MDHEN, CDR2 SYDVKM, per germline. This CDR3 reads CASSLLATSYEQYF. The CDR3 DNA sequence: TGTGCCAGCAGTTTGTTGGCAACCTCCTACGAGCAGTACTTC.

This chain uses TRBV6-5 with TRBJ2-4, with D maybe TRBD1 (5 bases). Germline V CDR1 and CDR2: MNHEY, SVGAGI. V shed 5 bases and J shed 3 bases, with 11 bases lying between them. The CDR3 length is 14 residues. CDR3 sequence reads: CASSRQGFKNIQYF. For the CDR3, the DNA is TGTGCCAGCAGTCGGCAGGGATTCAAAAACATTCAGTACTTC.